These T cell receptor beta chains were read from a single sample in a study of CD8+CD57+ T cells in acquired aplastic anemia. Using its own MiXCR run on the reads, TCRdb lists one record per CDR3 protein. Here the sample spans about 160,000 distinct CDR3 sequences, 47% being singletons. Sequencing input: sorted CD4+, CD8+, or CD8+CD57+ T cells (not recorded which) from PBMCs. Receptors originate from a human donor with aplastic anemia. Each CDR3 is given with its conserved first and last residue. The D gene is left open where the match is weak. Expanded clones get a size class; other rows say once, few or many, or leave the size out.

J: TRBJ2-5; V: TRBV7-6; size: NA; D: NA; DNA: TGTGCCAGCAGCTTAGTGGCTAGCAGCCAAGATCTTAACCAGTACTTC; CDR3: CASSLVASSQDLNQYF
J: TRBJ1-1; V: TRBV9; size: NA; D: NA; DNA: TGTGCCAGCAGCGTAGCTTTGGGACTAGAAGCTTTCTTT; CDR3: CASSVALGLEAFF
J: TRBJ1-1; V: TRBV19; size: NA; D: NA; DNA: TGTGCCAGTAGGACTCGGACTGCGAGGACTGAAGCTTTCTTT; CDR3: CASRTRTARTEAFF
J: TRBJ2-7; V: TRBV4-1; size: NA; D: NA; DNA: TGCGCCAGCAGCCGCGGGACAGCGAGTTACGAGCAGTACTTC; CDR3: CASSRGTASYEQYF
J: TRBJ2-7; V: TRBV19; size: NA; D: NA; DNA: TGTGCCAGTAGTCCCGAGGAGGACTCCTACGAGCAGTACTTC; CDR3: CASSPEEDSYEQYF
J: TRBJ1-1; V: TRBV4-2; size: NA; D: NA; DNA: TGTGCCAGCAGCCAAGCCGGGGGCGCGGGCACTGAAGCTTTCTTT; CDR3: CASSQAGGAGTEAFF
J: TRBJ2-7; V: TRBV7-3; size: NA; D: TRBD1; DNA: TGTGCCAGCAGCTATGGACAGGCCTACGAGCAGTACTTC; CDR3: CASSYGQAYEQYF
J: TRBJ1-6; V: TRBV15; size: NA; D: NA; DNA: TGTGCCACCAGCAGGGGTTCTGGAGGGGGGCACTCACCCCTCCACTTT; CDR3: CATSRGSGGGHSPLHF
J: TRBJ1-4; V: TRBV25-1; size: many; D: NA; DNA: TGTGCCAGCAGGACGGATCAGGGATCGGATGAAAAACTGTTTTTT; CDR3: CASRTDQGSDEKLFF
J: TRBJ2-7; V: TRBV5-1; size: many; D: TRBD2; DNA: TGCGCCAGCAGCCCAGCGGGAGCAGTCTCCTACGAGCAGTACTTC; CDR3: CASSPAGAVSYEQYF
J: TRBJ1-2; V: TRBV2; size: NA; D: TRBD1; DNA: TGTGCCAGCAGGACAGGGGGCGCGGTGTTCGGCTACACCTTC; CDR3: CASRTGGAVFGYTF
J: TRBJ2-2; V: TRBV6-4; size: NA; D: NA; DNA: TGTGCCAGCAGCGCCCAATGGCCCGGGGAGCTGTTTTTT; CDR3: CASSAQWPGELFF
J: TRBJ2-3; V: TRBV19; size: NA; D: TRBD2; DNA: TGTGCCAGTAGTCCTGGACTAGCGGGAGAGGAGACAGATACGCAGTATTTT; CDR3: CASSPGLAGEETDTQYF
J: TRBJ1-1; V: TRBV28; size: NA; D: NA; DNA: TGTGCCAGCAGTTTGTCCCAAAGGACTGAAGCTTTCTTT; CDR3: CASSLSQRTEAFF
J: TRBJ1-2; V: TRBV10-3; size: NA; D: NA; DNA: TGTGCCAGCCGGCGGGACGGAAACTATGGCTACACCTTC; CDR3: CASRRDGNYGYTF
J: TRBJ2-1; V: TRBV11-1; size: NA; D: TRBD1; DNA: TGTGCCAGCAGCCCGACAGGACAGGTCTACAATGAGCAGTTCTTC; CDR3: CASSPTGQVYNEQFF
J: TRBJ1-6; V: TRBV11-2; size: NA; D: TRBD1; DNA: TGTGCCAGCAGCTTAACAGGGGGCGCGGGTTCACCCCTCCACTTT; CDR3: CASSLTGGAGSPLHF
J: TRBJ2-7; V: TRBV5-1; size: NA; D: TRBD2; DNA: TGCGCCAGCAGCTCCCACGCTAGCGGGGGGATAACTGACGAGCAGTACTTC; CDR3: CASSSHASGGITDEQYF
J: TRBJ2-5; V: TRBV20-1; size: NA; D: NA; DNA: TGCAGTGCTAGAGAGGGCCTTCCAGAGACCCAGTACTTC; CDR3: CSAREGLPETQYF
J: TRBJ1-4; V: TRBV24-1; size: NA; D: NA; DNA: TGTGCCACCAGTGGTGGCAGCGAGGAAAAACTGTTTTTT; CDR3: CATSGGSEEKLFF
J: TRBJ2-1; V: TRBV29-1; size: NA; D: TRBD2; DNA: TGCAGCGTTGGGACTAGCGGAGATTCTTCCTACAATGAGCAGTTCTTC; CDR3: CSVGTSGDSSYNEQFF
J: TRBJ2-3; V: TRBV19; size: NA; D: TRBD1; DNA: TGTGCCAGTACCGGGACAGGGGCTCGTCGCATCACAGATACGCAGTATTTT; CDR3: CASTGTGARRITDTQYF
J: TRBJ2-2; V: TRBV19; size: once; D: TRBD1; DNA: TGTGCCAGTAGTATTGGGACAGGGAACACCGGGGAGCTGTTTTTT; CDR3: CASSIGTGNTGELFF
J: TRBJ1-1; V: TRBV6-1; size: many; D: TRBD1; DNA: TGTGCCAGCGTCAAAACAGGGGGCGAGGCTGAAGCTTTCTTT; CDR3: CASVKTGGEAEAFF
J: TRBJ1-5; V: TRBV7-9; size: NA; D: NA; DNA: TGTGCCAGCAGCCCGGATAATCAGCCCCAGCATTTT; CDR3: CASSPDNQPQHF
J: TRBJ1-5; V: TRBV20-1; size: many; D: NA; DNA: TGCAGTGCTAGAGAGGATGTGAGGGCATCAGGGCCCCAGCATTTT; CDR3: CSAREDVRASGPQHF
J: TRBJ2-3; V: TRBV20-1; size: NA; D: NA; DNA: TGCAGTGCTAGAGATTGGGGGACTAGCACAGATACGCAGTATTTT; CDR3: CSARDWGTSTDTQYF
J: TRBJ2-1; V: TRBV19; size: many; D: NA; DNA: TGTGCCAGTAGCGACACCACCCCCTACAATGAGCAGTTCTTC; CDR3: CASSDTTPYNEQFF
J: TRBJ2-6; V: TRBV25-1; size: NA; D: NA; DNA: TGTGCCAGCAGCACCAGGGGTTCTGGGGCCAACGTCCTGACTTTC; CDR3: CASSTRGSGANVLTF
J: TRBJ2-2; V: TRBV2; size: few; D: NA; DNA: TGTGCCAGCATACTCCGTAACACCGGGGAGCTGTTTTTT; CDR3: CASILRNTGELFF
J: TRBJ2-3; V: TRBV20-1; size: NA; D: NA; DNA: TGCAGTGCTAGAGTTGCGGGCACAGATACGCAGTATTTT; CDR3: CSARVAGTDTQYF
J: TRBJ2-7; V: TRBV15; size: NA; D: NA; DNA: TGTGCCACCAGCAGAAATACGGGACAAGCGGGGGAGCAGTACTTC; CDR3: CATSRNTGQAGEQYF
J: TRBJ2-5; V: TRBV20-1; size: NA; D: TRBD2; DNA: TGCAGTGCTCCGGGACTAGCGGGAATCCAAGAGACCCAGTACTTC; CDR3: CSAPGLAGIQETQYF
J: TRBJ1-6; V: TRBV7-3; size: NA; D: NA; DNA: TGTGCCAGCAGCTCGGACAGATGGTCACCCCTCCACTTT; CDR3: CASSSDRWSPLHF
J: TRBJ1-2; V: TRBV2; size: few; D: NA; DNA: TGTGCCAGCAGCGGGAGTGGGTATAAGGATGGCTACACCTTC; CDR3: CASSGSGYKDGYTF
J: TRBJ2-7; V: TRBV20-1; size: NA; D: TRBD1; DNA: TGCAGTGCTAGGGACAGGAGGTCCTACGAGCAGTACTTC; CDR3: CSARDRRSYEQYF
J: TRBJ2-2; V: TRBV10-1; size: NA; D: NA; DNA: TGCGCCAGCAGTGACCTCCTAACCGGGGAGCTGTTTTTT; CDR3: CASSDLLTGELFF
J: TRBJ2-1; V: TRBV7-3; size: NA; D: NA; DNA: TGTGCCAGCAGCTCGAAGGTTGGGGGTTACAATGAGCAGTTCTTC; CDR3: CASSSKVGGYNEQFF
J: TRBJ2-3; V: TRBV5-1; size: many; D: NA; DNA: TGCGCCAGCAACCGGGAGCGGAGCACAGATACGCAGTATTTT; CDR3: CASNRERSTDTQYF
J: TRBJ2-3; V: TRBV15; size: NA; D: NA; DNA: TGTGCCACCAGCAGAGATGCCGGGACTAGCACAGATACGCAGTATTTT; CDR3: CATSRDAGTSTDTQYF
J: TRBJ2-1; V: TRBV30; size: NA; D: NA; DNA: TGTGCCTGGTCCCAGACTTCCTCCCTTTACAATGAGCAGTTCTTC; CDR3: CAWSQTSSLYNEQFF
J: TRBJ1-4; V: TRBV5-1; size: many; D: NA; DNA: TGCGCCAGCAGCTTGAGGCCAGATAATGAAAAACTGTTTTTT; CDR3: CASSLRPDNEKLFF
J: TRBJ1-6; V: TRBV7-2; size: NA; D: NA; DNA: TGCGCCAGCAGCTTGGATTCATCTAATTCACCCCTCCACTTT; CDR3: CASSLDSSNSPLHF
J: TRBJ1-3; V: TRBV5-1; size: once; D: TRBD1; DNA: TGCGCCAGCAGCACCGGGACAGGACGCGACACCATATATTTT; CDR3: CASSTGTGRDTIYF
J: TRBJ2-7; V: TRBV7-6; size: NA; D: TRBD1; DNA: TGTGCCAGCAGCTTGATGACAGGGCTCGGCTACGAGCAGTACTTC; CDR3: CASSLMTGLGYEQYF